The rows below give T cell receptor beta chains drawn from one sample of a study of T cells in Graves' hyperthyroidism and ophthalmopathy. TCRdb processed the multiplex PCR reads anew with MiXCR; each CDR3 protein has one entry. The sample lists about 350,000 distinct CDR3 sequences, nearly 15% seen once, with roughly a fifth in the top ten. Source material: blood. The source is a woman in her sixties with Graves' ophthalmopathy. CDR3s include the opening cysteine and the closing phenylalanine or tryptophan.

>TRBV28|TRBJ2-3
CASMPGQAYLTSTDTQYF
>TRBV3-1|TRBJ2-7
CASSRTLAGEPYEQYF
>TRBV7-2|TRBJ2-1
CASSYKSQGVYNEQFF
>TRBV24-1|TRBJ1-5
CATSDPGLNNQPQHF
>TRBV5-1|TRBJ1-4
CASSYHGPNEKLFF
>TRBV27|TRBJ2-3
CASSSRLAGADTQYF
>TRBV3-1|TRBJ1-6
CASSQGGGFGSPLHF
>TRBV27|TRBJ1-4
CASGRGGSTNEKPFF
>TRBV20-1|TRBJ2-5
CSAGFWETQYF
>TRBV6-1|TRBJ2-7
CASRPSESSYEQYF
>TRBV12-3/TRBV12-4|TRBJ2-7
CASSRLAGKGSYEQYF
>TRBV7-9|TRBJ2-1
CASSLSHLAGGPNEQFF
>TRBV2|TRBJ1-5
CASSKYLSGNQPQHF
>TRBV20-1|TRBJ1-1
CSARDVDLNTEAFF
>TRBV12-3/TRBV12-4|TRBJ2-3
CASSFGFSTDTQYF
>TRBV5-1|TRBJ2-5
CASSLSGTGKETQYF
>TRBV24-1|TRBJ2-2
CATSDPRVTGELFF